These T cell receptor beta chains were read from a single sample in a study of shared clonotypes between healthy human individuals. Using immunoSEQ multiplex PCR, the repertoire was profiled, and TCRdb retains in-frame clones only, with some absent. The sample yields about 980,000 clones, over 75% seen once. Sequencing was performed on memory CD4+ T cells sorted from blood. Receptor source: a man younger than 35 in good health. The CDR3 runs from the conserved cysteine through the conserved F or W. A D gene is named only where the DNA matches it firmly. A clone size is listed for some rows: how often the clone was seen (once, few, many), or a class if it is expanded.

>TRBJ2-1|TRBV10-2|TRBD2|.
CASSSGGNFINEQFF
TGCGCCAGCTCAAGCGGGGGAAATTTTATCAATGAGCAGTTCTTC
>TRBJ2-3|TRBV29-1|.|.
CSVYLTDTQYF
TGCAGCGTTTACCTCACAGATACGCAGTATTTT
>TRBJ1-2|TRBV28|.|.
CASSLERRTNYGYTF
TGTGCCAGCAGTTTAGAGAGGCGAACTAACTATGGCTACACCTTC
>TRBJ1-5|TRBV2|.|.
CASSEAGTSNQPQHF
TGTGCCAGCAGTGAAGCGGGGACAAGCAATCAGCCCCAGCATTTT
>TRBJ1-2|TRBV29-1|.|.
CSAVGRDYSGYTF
TGCAGCGCCGTCGGCCGGGACTACTCTGGCTACACCTTC
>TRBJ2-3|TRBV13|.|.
CASSITGPTDTQYF
TGTGCCAGCAGCATAACAGGACCCACAGATACGCAGTATTTT
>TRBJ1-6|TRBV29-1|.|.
CSVGRGSDSPLHF
TGCAGCGTTGGGCGGGGGTCCGATTCACCCCTCCACTTT
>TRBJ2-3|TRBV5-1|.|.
CASSLGGELDTQYF
TGCGCCAGCAGCTTGGGAGGTGAACTTGATACGCAGTATTTT
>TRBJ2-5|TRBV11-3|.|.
CASSLAGGETQYF
TGTGCCAGCAGCTTAGCAGGAGGAGAGACCCAGTACTTC
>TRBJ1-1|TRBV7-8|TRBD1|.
CASSLGVPRGQTEAFF
TGTGCCAGCAGCTTAGGCGTACCCAGGGGGCAAACTGAAGCTTTCTTT
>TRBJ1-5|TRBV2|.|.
CASSDSYSNQPQHF
TGTGCCAGCAGTGACAGCTATAGCAATCAGCCCCAGCATTTT
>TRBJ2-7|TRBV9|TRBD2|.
CASSVGLAGDYEQYF
TGTGCCAGCAGCGTAGGACTAGCGGGAGATTACGAGCAGTACTTC
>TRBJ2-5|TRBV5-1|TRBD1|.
CASSLAGTGGQETQYF
TGCGCCAGCAGCTTGGCTGGGACAGGGGGACAAGAGACCCAGTACTTC
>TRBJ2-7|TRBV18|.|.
CASSPPAAYEQYF
TGTGCCAGCTCACCACCGGCAGCATACGAGCAGTACTTC
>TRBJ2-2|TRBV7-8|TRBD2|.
CASSFGRATGELFF
TGTGCCAGCTCCTTTGGGAGGGCAACCGGGGAGCTGTTTTTT
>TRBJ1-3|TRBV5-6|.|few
CASSPDKSSSGNTIYF
TGTGCCAGCAGCCCGGACAAATCTAGCTCTGGAAACACCATATATTTT
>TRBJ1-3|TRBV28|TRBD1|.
CASTGTLRQGSGNTIYF
TGTGCCAGCACCGGAACTTTACGACAGGGCTCTGGAAACACCATATATTTT
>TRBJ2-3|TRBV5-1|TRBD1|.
CASSFSLQGARVADTQYF
TGCGCCAGCAGCTTTTCCCTTCAGGGGGCGCGTGTTGCAGATACGCAGTATTTT
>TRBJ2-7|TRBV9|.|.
CASITGPKSYEQYF
TGTGCCAGCATCACAGGCCCCAAATCCTACGAGCAGTACTTC
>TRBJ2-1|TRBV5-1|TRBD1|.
CASRSGGAEQFF
TGCGCCAGCAGATCAGGGGGCGCTGAGCAGTTCTTC
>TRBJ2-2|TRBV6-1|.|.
CASSGDLVAGELFF
TGTGCCAGCAGTGGAGATCTTGTCGCCGGGGAGCTGTTTTTT
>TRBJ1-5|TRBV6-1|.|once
CASSEALLQGQPQHF
TGTGCCAGCAGTGAAGCGCTTCTACAGGGCCAGCCCCAGCATTTT
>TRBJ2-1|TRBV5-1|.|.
CASSSGPGALGHYNEQFF
TGCGCCAGCAGCTCGGGACCGGGGGCTCTTGGACACTACAATGAGCAGTTCTTC
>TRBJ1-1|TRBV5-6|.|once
CASSTGSVTEAFF
TGTGCCAGCAGTACAGGGAGTGTCACTGAAGCTTTCTTT
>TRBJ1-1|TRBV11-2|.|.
CASSLGQGPAFF
TGTGCCAGCAGCTTAGGGCAGGGCCCAGCTTTCTTT
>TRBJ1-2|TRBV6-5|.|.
CATRDTHYGYTF
TGTGCCACCCGGGACACACACTATGGCTACACCTTC
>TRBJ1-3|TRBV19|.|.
CASSPIQTGGNTIYF
TGTGCCAGTAGTCCGATACAGACAGGCGGAAACACCATATATTTT
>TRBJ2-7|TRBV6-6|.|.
CASSTVGGISYEQYF
TGTGCCAGCAGTACCGTAGGGGGGATCTCCTACGAGCAGTACTTC
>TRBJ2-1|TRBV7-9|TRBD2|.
CASSRKLAGGPNEQFF
TGTGCCAGCAGCCGAAAACTAGCGGGAGGGCCCAATGAGCAGTTCTTC
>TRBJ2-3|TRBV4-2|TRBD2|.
CASSLGRGSSGASSTDTQYF
TGTGCCAGCAGCCTCGGAAGAGGAAGTAGCGGGGCCTCTAGCACAGATACGCAGTATTTT
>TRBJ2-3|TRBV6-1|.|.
CASFTVSPGDTQYF
TGTGCCAGTTTTACGGTCTCACCCGGGGATACGCAGTATTTT
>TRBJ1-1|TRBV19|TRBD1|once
CASSIQGAPNTEAFF
TGTGCCAGTAGTATACAGGGGGCCCCTAACACTGAAGCTTTCTTT
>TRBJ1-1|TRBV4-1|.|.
CASSRYQGMNTEAFF
TGCGCCAGCAGCCGATACCAGGGGATGAACACTGAAGCTTTCTTT
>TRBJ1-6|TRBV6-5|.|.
CASTLDRSGSPLHF
TGTGCCAGCACCTTGGACCGATCTGGTTCACCCCTCCACTTT
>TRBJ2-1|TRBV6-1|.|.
CASSDLAYNEQFF
TGTGCCAGCAGTGACCTAGCCTACAATGAGCAGTTCTTC
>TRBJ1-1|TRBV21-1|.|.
CASSKEPGNTEAFF
TGTGCCAGCAGCAAAGAACCGGGAAACACTGAAGCTTTCTTT
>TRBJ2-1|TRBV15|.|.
CATSRPRSGTGEQFF
TGTGCCACCAGCCGCCCCCGTAGCGGGACAGGTGAGCAGTTCTTC
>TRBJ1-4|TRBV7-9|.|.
CASSLMEGGKLFF
TGTGCCAGCAGCTTAATGGAGGGAGGAAAACTGTTTTTT
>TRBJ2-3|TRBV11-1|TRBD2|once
CASSPAGEDTDTQYF
TGTGCCAGCAGCCCAGCGGGGGAAGACACAGATACGCAGTATTTT
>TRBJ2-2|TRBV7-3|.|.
CASSGNTGELFF
TGTGCCAGCAGCGGAAACACCGGGGAGCTGTTTTTT
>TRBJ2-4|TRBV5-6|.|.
CASSLVGTKNIQYF
TGTGCCAGCAGCTTGGTCGGGACCAAAAACATTCAGTACTTC
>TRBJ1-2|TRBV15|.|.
CATSRDINYGYTF
TGTGCCACCAGCAGAGATATTAACTATGGCTACACCTTC
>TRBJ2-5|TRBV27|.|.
CASSLAKRQTQYF
TGTGCCAGCAGTCTGGCGAAGAGGCAGACCCAGTACTTC
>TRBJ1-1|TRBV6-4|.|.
CASNNPGTPNTEAFF
TGTGCCAGCAATAATCCCGGGACACCAAACACTGAAGCTTTCTTT
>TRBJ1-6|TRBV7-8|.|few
CASRYKNNSPLHF
TGTGCCAGCAGATATAAGAATAATTCACCCCTCCACTTT
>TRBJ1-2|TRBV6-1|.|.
CASSEGSGLYGYTF
TGTGCCAGCAGTGAAGGTTCGGGCCTTTATGGCTACACCTTC
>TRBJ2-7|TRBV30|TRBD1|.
CAWSNGRGREQYF
TGTGCCTGGAGTAACGGCAGGGGGCGCGAGCAGTACTTC
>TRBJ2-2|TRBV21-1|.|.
CASTPEEGRIKTNTGELFF
TGTGCCAGCACCCCGGAAGAGGGGAGGATAAAAACGAACACCGGGGAGCTGTTTTTT